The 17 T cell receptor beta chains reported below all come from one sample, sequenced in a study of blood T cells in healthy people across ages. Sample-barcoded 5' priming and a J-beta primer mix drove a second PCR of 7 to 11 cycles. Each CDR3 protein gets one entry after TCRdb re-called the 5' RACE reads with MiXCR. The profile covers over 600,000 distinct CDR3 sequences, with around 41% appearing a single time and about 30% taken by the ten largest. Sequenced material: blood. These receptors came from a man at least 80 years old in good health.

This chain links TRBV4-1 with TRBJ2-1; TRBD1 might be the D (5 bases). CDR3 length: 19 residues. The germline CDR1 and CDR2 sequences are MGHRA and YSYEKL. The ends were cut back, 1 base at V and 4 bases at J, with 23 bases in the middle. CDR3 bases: TGCGCCAGCAGCCAAGGGGTTGGGGCGGCCAGGGCCCTTTACAATGAGCAGTTCTTC. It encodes CASSQGVGAARALYNEQFF.

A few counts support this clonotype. CDR3 sequence (DNA): TGTGCCAGCAGCTTAGAGGGCGGGGTACAAGAGACCCAGTACTTC. Amino acids: CASSLEGGVQETQYF. The chain joins TRBV7-2 to TRBJ2-5; D is possibly TRBD2 (6 bases). CDR3 length: 15 amino acids. Germline-derived CDR1 and CDR2 are SGHTA and FQGNSA. V dropped 1 base and J dropped 2 bases, with 11 bases sitting between them.

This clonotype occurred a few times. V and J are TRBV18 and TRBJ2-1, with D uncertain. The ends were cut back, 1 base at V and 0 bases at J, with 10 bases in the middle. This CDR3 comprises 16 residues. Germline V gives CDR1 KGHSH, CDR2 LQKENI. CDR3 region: CASSPLGSSSYNEQFF. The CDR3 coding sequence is TGTGCCAGCTCACCACTGGGAAGCAGCTCCTACAATGAGCAGTTCTTC.

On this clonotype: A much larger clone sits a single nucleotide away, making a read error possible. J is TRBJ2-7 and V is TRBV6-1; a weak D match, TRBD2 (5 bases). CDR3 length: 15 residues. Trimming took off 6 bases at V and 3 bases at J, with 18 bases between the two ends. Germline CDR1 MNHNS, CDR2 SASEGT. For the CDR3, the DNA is TGTGCCAGCAGGGGAGTTGCGGGCTCGATCTACGAGCAGTACTTC. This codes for CASRGVAGSIYEQYF.

For the CDR3, the DNA is TGTGCCAGCAGCCCAACGGTCTACGAGCAGTACTTC. Translation gives CASSPTVYEQYF. The chain has TRBV7-2 and TRBJ2-7; D not certain. The germline CDR1 and CDR2 sequences are SGHTA and FQGNSA. Trimming shortened V by 5 bases and J by 3 bases, and 8 bases separated the two germline ends. The length of the CDR3 is 12 residues.

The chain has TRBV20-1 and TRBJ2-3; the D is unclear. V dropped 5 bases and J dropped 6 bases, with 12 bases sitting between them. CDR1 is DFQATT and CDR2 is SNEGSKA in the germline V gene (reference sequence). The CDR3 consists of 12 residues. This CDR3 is CSAPDLGDTQYF. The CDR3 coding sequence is TGCAGTGCTCCCGACCTCGGGGATACGCAGTATTTT.

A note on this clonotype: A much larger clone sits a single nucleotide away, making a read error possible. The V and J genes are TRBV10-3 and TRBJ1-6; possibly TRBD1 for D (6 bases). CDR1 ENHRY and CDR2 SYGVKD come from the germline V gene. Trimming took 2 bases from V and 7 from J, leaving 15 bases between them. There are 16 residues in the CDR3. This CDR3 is CAISEPLGQTNSPLHF. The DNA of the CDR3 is TGTGCCATCAGTGAGCCTCTCGGACAGACGAATTCACCCCTCCACTTT.

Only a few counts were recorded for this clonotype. The CDR3 DNA reads TGTGCCACCGGGACAGGGTACAACTATGGCTACACCTTC. Its translation is CATGTGYNYGYTF. The genes are TRBV27 and TRBJ1-2; 9 bases agree with TRBD1. The CDR3 has 13 residues. Germline V gives CDR1 MNHEY, CDR2 SMNVEV (reference sequence). The ends lost 10 bases at V and 2 bases at J; junction bases unmatched: 5.

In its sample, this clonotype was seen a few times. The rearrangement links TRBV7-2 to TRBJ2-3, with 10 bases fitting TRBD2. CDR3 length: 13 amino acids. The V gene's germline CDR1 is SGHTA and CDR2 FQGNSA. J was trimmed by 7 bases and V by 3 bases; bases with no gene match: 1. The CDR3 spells CASSLGLANTQYF. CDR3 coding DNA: TGTGCCAGCAGCTTGGGACTAGCGAATACGCAGTATTTT.

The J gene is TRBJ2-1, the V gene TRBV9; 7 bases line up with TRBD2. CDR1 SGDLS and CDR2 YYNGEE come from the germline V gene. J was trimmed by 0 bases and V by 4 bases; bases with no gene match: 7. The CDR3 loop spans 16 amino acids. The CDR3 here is CASSPTSDSSYNEQFF. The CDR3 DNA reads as TGTGCCAGCAGCCCCACTAGCGACAGCTCCTACAATGAGCAGTTCTTC.

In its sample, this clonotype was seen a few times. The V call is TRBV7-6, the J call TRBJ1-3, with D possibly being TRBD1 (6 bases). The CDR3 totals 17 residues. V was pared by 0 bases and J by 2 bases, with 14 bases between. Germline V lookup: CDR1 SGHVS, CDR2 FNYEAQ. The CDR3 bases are TGTGCCAGCAGCTTAGCCTGGCAGGGGAGAACTGGAAACACCATATATTTT. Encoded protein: CASSLAWQGRTGNTIYF.

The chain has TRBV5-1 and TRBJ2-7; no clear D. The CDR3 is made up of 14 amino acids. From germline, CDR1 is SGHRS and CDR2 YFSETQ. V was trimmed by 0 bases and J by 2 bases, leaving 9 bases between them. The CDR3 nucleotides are TGCGCCAGCAGCTTGGCCGGCAGTGCCTACGAGCAGTACTTC. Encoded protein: CASSLAGSAYEQYF.

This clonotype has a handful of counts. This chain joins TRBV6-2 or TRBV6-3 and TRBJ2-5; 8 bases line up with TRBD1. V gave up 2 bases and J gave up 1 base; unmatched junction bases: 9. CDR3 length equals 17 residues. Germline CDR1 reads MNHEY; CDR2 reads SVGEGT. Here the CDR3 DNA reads TGTGCCAGCAGTTACCCAATGGCCGGGACAGGCCAAGAGACCCAGTACTTC. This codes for CASSYPMAGTGQETQYF.

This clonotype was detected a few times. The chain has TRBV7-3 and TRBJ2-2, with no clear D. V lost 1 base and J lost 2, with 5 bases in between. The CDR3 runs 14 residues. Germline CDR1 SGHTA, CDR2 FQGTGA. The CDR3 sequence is CASSLNRNTGELFF. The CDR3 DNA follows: TGTGCCAGCAGCTTAAACAGAAACACCGGGGAGCTGTTTTTT. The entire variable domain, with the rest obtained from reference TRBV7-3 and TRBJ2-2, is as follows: GAGVSQTPSNKVTEKGKYVELRCDPISGHTALYWYRQSLGQGPEFLIYFQGTGAADDSGLPNDRFFAVRPEGSVSTLKIQRTERGDSAVYLCASSLNRNTGELFFGEGSRLTVL.

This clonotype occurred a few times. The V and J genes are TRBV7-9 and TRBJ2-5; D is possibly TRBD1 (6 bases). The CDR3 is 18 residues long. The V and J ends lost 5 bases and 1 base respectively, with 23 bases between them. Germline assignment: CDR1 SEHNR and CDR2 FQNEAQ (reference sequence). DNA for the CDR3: TGTGCCAGCAGCCCAGCGGTTTTAGGGGGATACACCCAAGAGACCCAGTACTTC. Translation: CASSPAVLGGYTQETQYF. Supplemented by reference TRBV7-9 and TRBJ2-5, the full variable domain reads DTGVSQNPRHKITKRGQNVTFRCDPISEHNRLYWYRQTLGQGPEFLTYFQNEAQLEKSRLLSDRFSAERPKGSFSTLEIQRTEQGDSAMYLCASSPAVLGGYTQETQYFGPGTRLLVL.

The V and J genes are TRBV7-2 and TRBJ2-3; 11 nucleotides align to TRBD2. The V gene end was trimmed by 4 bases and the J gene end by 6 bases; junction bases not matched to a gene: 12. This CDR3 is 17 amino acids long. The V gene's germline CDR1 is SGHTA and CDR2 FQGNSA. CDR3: CASSSPLLAGGSDTQYF. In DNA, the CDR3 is TGTGCCAGCAGCTCCCCTCTTCTAGCGGGAGGCTCGGATACGCAGTATTTT.

The CDR3 nucleotides are TGTGCCAGCAGAGGGTTGACAGGATCCTCCTCCTACGAGCAGTACTTC. Its translation: CASRGLTGSSSYEQYF. This chain links TRBV7-2 with TRBJ2-7; tentative D call: TRBD1 (6 bases). The germline V gene has CDR1 SGHTA and CDR2 FQGNSA. The CDR3 has 16 amino acids. Trimming stripped 6 bases from V and 0 bases from J, with 18 bases between. Full variable domain (remainder filled in from reference TRBV7-2 and TRBJ2-7): GAGVSQSPSNKVTEKGKDVELRCDPISGHTALYWYRQSLGQGLEFLIYFQGNSAPDKSGLPSDRFSAERTGGSVSTLTIQRTQQEDSAVYLCASRGLTGSSSYEQYFGPGTRLTVT.